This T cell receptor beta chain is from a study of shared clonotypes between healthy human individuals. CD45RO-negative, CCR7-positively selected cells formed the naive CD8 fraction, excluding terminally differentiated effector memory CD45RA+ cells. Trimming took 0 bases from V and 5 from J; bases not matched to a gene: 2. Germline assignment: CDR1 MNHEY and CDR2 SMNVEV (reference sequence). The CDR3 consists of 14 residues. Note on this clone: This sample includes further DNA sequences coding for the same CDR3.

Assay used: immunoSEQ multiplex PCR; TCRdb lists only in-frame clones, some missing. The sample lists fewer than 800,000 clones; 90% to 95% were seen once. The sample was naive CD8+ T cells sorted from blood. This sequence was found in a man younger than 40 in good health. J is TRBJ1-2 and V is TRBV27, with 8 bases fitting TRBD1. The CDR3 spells CASSLSQGGYGYTF. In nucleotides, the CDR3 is TGTGCCAGCAGTTTATCACAGGGGGGATATGGCTACACCTTC.